This T cell receptor (beta chain) was recorded in a study of graft-versus-host responses after intestinal transplantation. Details on this clone: The antigen is not known.

Study-wide results and limits: In recipient marrow, GvH clones were found, and some appeared first in ileum or blood. Early post-transplant HvG declines showed an association with peak circulating GvH clone levels.

Method: immunoSEQ multiplex PCR; TCRdb's copy keeps in-frame clones and lacks some. In the table there are more than 95,000 clones, less than 90% of which are singletons. Looked up from germline, CDR1 is SGDLS and CDR2 is YYNGEE. Trimming shortened V by 0 bases and J by 1 base, and 10 bases separated the two germline ends. The CDR3 is 15 amino acids. The sequenced sample was unstimulated CD4+ T cells sorted from spleen or lymph node cells, obtained before intestinal transplant. This sequence originates from a human donor who received an intestinal transplant. The chain uses TRBV9 and TRBJ2-5; D unclear. As DNA, the CDR3 is TGTGCCAGCAGCGTAGGCCCCAGGCCCCAAGAGACCCAGTACTTC. It yields the protein CASSVGPRPQETQYF.